This T cell receptor (beta chain) was recorded in a study of cytomegalovirus exposure and HLA in healthy donors. Whole-study results and caveats: Among immune exposure information, only CMV serostatus was available. Donors belonging to an Asian-associated ancestry cluster reportedly showed fewer N-insertions in productive TCRs than the approximately 700-donor mean, according to what a later analysis found. High specificity and sensitivity for cytomegalovirus status were reported for the classifier.

This CDR3 has 12 amino acids. Per the germline V gene, CDR1 is SQVTM and CDR2 is ANQGSEA. Donors had nominal health at sampling but likely had unrecorded immune exposures. On this clone: Its antigen remains unknown. An end of the junction differs from the germline gene, which may be a read error. Other DNA variants within this sample encode the same CDR3.

The PCR had 60 Vbeta and 13 Jbeta primers. TCRdb's copy holds only in-frame clones and misses some; the assay was immunoSEQ multiplex PCR. The sample lists over 150,000 clones, about 80% occurring once. What was sequenced was PBMCs. The clonotype comes from a woman aged 25 to 45 in good health and CMV-seronegative. This chain joins TRBV29-1 and TRBJ2-7; maybe TRBD1 (5 bases). The CDR3 DNA reads as TGCAGCGTCGAAGAGGACACCTACGAGCAGTACTTC. It encodes CSVEEDTYEQYF.